These 12 T cell receptor beta chains were sequenced from one sample in a study of blood T cell repertoires in COVID-19. Some clones are missing from TCRdb's copy, which holds only in-frame ones; the method was immunoSEQ multiplex PCR. The sample records about 250,000 clones, just over 85% being singletons. The material sequenced was peripheral blood. Receptor source: a man older than 75 with acute or convalescent COVID-19.

The chain recombines TRBV14 with TRBJ1-2; D is possibly TRBD1 (6 bases). V was clipped by 4 bases and J by 8 bases, with 20 bases between them. The CDR3 totals 15 residues. Germline CDR1 SGHDN, CDR2 FVKESK. CDR3 amino acids: CASSPNLQGKSGYTF. CDR3 coding DNA: TGTGCCAGCAGCCCGAACTTACAGGGAAAGTCCGGCTACACCTTC.

This chain joins TRBV6-5 and TRBJ2-2; a possible D gene is TRBD1 (8 bases). The CDR3 has 15 residues. The V gene lost 6 bases and the J gene lost 3 bases, with 14 bases spanning the gap. Germline CDR1 is MNHEY and CDR2 is SVGAGI. The CDR3 protein is CASSWTGRDTGELFF. The CDR3 coding sequence is TGTGCCAGCAGCTGGACAGGGAGGGACACCGGGGAGCTGTTTTTT.

The chain carries TRBV4-1 and TRBJ1-4; tentative D call: TRBD1 (5 bases). Germline CDR1 reads MGHRA; CDR2 reads YSYEKL. V shed 0 bases and J shed 4 bases, with 15 bases lying between them. This CDR3 region has 17 residues. The CDR3 region has the DNA TGCGCCAGCAGCCAAGATTGGCGGGGCCAATATAATGAAAAACTGTTTTTT. As protein: CASSQDWRGQYNEKLFF.

The chain uses TRBV3-1 (or the pseudogene TRBV3-2) and TRBJ2-7; tentative D call: TRBD1 (5 bases). In germline, CDR1 is LGHDT, CDR2 YNNKEL (reference sequence). V lost 2 bases to trimming and J lost 2 bases, with 10 bases between them. The CDR3 runs to 14 residues. CDR3 in DNA: TGTGCCAGCAGCCAAATCCCAGGGACCTACGAGCAGTACTTC. Translation: CASSQIPGTYEQYF.

This clone was seen only a few times. The rearrangement links TRBV11-2 to TRBJ2-2; tentative D call: TRBD1 (6 bases). This CDR3 has 14 residues. Trimming cost V 3 bases and J 7 bases, with 12 bases left between them. Per the germline V gene, CDR1 is SGHAT and CDR2 is FQNNGV. As DNA, the CDR3 is TGTGCCAGCAGCTTTGGGGGCCGGAACGGGGAGCTGTTTTTT. Protein product: CASSFGGRNGELFF. Based on the CDR3 plus reference TRBV11-2 and TRBJ2-2, the full variable domain is EAGVAQSPRYKIIEKRQSVAFWCNPISGHATLYWYQQILGQGPKLLIQFQNNGVVDDSQLPKDRFSAERLKGVDSTLKIQPAKLEDSAVYLCASSFGGRNGELFFGEGSRLTVL.

V is TRBV19 and J is TRBJ1-2, with D tentatively TRBD1 (6 bases). This CDR3 has 13 residues. Trimming stripped 5 bases from V and 2 bases from J, with 9 bases between. Germline CDR1 reads LNHDA; CDR2 reads SQIVND (reference sequence). CDR3 sequence (DNA): TGTGCCAGTAGTCTCGACAGGAACTATGGCTACACCTTC. This sequence encodes CASSLDRNYGYTF.

The chain recombines TRBV7-3 with TRBJ2-2; 9 nucleotides agree with TRBD2. The CDR3 totals 17 residues. Germline values: CDR1 SGHTA, CDR2 FQGTGA. Trimming cost V 5 bases and J 0 bases; bases outside gene matches: 7. Here the CDR3 reads CASSPGTSFSNTGELFF. The CDR3 DNA reads TGTGCCAGCAGCCCTGGGACTAGCTTTTCGAACACCGGGGAGCTGTTTTTT.

The chain has TRBV21-1 and TRBJ2-3; the table's D gene call, TRBD2, was not cross checked with the DNA. TRBV21-1 is a pseudogene segment. The CDR3 has 18 residues. The CDR3 region has the DNA TGTGCCAGTAAAAGGGGACTAGCGGGAGGGGTTGACACAGATACGCAGTATTTT. It translates to CASKRGLAGGVDTDTQYF.

This chain uses TRBV9 with TRBJ2-3, with TRBD2 matching over 8 bases. CDR1 is SGDLS and CDR2 is YYNGEE in the germline V gene. The CDR3 is 15 amino acids. V was clipped by 4 bases and J by 6 bases; unmatched bases: 10. For the CDR3, the DNA is TGTGCCAGCAGCCCGCCCGGGGGGGGCCCTGATACGCAGTATTTT. This encodes CASSPPGGGPDTQYF.

This clone was observed a few times. The chain employs TRBV9 and TRBJ1-1; tentative D call: TRBD1 (5 bases). The germline V gene encodes CDR1 SGDLS and CDR2 YYNGEE. The CDR3 is 15 amino acids. V shed 4 bases and J shed 1 base, with 14 bases lying between them. CDR3 sequence: CASSPINTGNTEAFF. In DNA, the CDR3 is TGTGCCAGCAGCCCCATAAATACAGGGAACACTGAAGCTTTCTTT.

In DNA form, the CDR3 reads TGTGCCAGCAGCTTAGGACTAGCGGGGTCCGGGGAGCTGTTTTTT. Residues: CASSLGLAGSGELFF. The rearrangement uses TRBV11-3 and TRBJ2-2, with 11 bases matching TRBD2. The length of the CDR3 is 15 residues. V was pared by 1 base and J by 6 bases, with 1 base of the junction left unmatched. The V gene's germline CDR1 is SGHNT and CDR2 YENEEA.

The chain joins TRBV19 to TRBJ2-3, with 7 bases lining up with TRBD2. Germline V CDR1 and CDR2: LNHDA, SQIVND (reference sequence). The length of the CDR3 is 14 residues. Germline trimming cut 5 bases from V and 4 bases from J; bases unmatched to any gene: 6. CDR3 amino acids: CASSFGTTSDTQYF. In DNA, the CDR3 is TGTGCCAGTAGTTTCGGGACTACGTCAGATACGCAGTATTTT.